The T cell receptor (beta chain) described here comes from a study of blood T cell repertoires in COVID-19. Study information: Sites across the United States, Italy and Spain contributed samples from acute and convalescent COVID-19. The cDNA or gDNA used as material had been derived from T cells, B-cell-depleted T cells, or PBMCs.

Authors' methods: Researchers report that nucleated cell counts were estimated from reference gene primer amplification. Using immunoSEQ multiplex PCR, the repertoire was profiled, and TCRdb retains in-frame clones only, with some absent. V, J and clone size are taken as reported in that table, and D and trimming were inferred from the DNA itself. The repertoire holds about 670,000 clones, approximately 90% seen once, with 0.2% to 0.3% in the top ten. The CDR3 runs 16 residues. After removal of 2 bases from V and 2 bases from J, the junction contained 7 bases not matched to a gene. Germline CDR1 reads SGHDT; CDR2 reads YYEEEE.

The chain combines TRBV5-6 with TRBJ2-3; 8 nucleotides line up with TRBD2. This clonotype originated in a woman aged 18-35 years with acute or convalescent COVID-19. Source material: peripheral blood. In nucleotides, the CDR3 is TGTGCCAGCAGCTTATACCGGGGGGGCAACACAGATACGCAGTATTTT. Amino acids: CASSLYRGGNTDTQYF.